Listed below are T cell receptor beta chains from one sample, sequenced in a study of shared clonotypes between healthy human individuals. Generated by immunoSEQ multiplex PCR, the TCRdb table keeps only in-frame clones and is missing some. This table has 2 million to 2.5 million clones, just over 90% appearing once. Sequencing input: naive CD4+ T cells from PBMCs. The receptors originated from a man aged 18 to 29 in good health. Some clones in this sample may be carry-over from other donors' samples. The CDR3 runs from the conserved cysteine through the conserved F or W. D genes are given only for firm matches. The size entry is marked missing in some rows and otherwise reads once, few, many or a size class.

j_call: TRBJ2-5
clone_size: NA
v_call: TRBV1
d_call: NA
cdr3_aa: CTSRVLAEEQETQYF
cdr3_nt: TGCACCAGCAGGGTACTAGCGGAGGAACAAGAGACCCAGTACTTC

j_call: TRBJ1-1
clone_size: NA
v_call: TRBV6-1
d_call: NA
cdr3_aa: CASSFRDTRNTEAFF
cdr3_nt: TGTGCCAGCAGCTTTCGGGACACTCGGAACACTGAAGCTTTCTTT

j_call: TRBJ2-5
clone_size: NA
v_call: TRBV5-4
d_call: NA
cdr3_aa: CASSFWAGQETQYF
cdr3_nt: TGTGCCAGCAGCTTTTGGGCTGGGCAAGAGACCCAGTACTTC

j_call: TRBJ1-1
clone_size: NA
v_call: TRBV6-5
d_call: NA
cdr3_aa: CATLQGWNTEAFF
cdr3_nt: TGTGCCACCCTGCAGGGGTGGAACACTGAAGCTTTCTTT

j_call: TRBJ1-1
clone_size: once
v_call: TRBV5-1
d_call: NA
cdr3_aa: CASSFQTGDTEAFF
cdr3_nt: TGCGCCAGCAGCTTCCAGACAGGCGACACTGAAGCTTTCTTT

j_call: TRBJ1-3
clone_size: NA
v_call: TRBV10-2
d_call: TRBD1
cdr3_aa: CASRLTGGPGNTIYF
cdr3_nt: TGCGCCAGCAGACTTACAGGGGGCCCTGGAAACACCATATATTTT

j_call: TRBJ1-5
clone_size: NA
v_call: TRBV6-1
d_call: NA
cdr3_aa: CASSDKASARQPQHF
cdr3_nt: TGTGCCAGCAGTGACAAGGCGTCGGCTAGGCAGCCCCAGCATTTT

j_call: TRBJ1-1
clone_size: NA
v_call: TRBV5-1
d_call: TRBD1
cdr3_aa: CASSLDRGEAFF
cdr3_nt: TGCGCCAGCAGCTTGGACAGGGGGGAAGCTTTCTTT

j_call: TRBJ1-1
clone_size: NA
v_call: TRBV7-2
d_call: NA
cdr3_aa: CASSLRVRYEAFF
cdr3_nt: TGTGCCAGCAGCTTAAGGGTTCGCTATGAAGCTTTCTTT

j_call: TRBJ1-5
clone_size: NA
v_call: TRBV6-6
d_call: TRBD1
cdr3_aa: CASSPRGAQPQHF
cdr3_nt: TGTGCCAGCAGCCCCAGGGGGGCTCAGCCCCAGCATTTT

j_call: TRBJ2-5
clone_size: NA
v_call: TRBV5-1
d_call: TRBD1
cdr3_aa: CASSLAGQGSIRGETQYF
cdr3_nt: TGCGCCAGCAGCTTGGCGGGACAGGGTTCCATCAGAGGGGAGACCCAGTACTTC

j_call: TRBJ2-7
clone_size: NA
v_call: TRBV2
d_call: TRBD2
cdr3_aa: CASSVPSSGRRSYEQYF
cdr3_nt: TGTGCCAGCAGTGTCCCGTCTAGCGGGAGGCGGTCCTACGAGCAGTACTTC

j_call: TRBJ2-3
clone_size: NA
v_call: TRBV10-3
d_call: TRBD2
cdr3_aa: CAISESLAGDGTQYF
cdr3_nt: TGTGCCATCAGTGAGTCGCTAGCGGGAGACGGTACGCAGTATTTT

j_call: TRBJ2-3
clone_size: NA
v_call: TRBV18
d_call: NA
cdr3_aa: CASSPTISDTQYF
cdr3_nt: TGTGCCAGCTCACCCACCATCTCAGATACGCAGTATTTT

j_call: TRBJ2-1
clone_size: NA
v_call: TRBV11-2
d_call: NA
cdr3_aa: CASSLVTGNEQFF
cdr3_nt: TGTGCCAGCAGCTTAGTAACGGGAAATGAGCAGTTCTTC

j_call: TRBJ2-4
clone_size: NA
v_call: TRBV7-9
d_call: NA
cdr3_aa: CASSLFLDSLAKNIQYF
cdr3_nt: TGTGCCAGCAGCTTATTTTTGGACAGTCTAGCCAAAAACATTCAGTACTTC

j_call: TRBJ2-7
clone_size: NA
v_call: TRBV5-8
d_call: NA
cdr3_aa: CASSRGLVSYEQYF
cdr3_nt: TGTGCCAGCAGCCGCGGTTTGGTTTCCTACGAGCAGTACTTC

j_call: TRBJ1-3
clone_size: once
v_call: TRBV15
d_call: NA
cdr3_aa: CATSRGQGTGNTIYF
cdr3_nt: TGTGCCACCAGCAGAGGGCAGGGGACTGGAAACACCATATATTTT

j_call: TRBJ1-2
clone_size: NA
v_call: TRBV5-1
d_call: NA
cdr3_aa: CASTIGLANYGYTF
cdr3_nt: TGCGCCAGCACGATTGGCCTAGCTAACTATGGCTACACCTTC

j_call: TRBJ2-3
clone_size: NA
v_call: TRBV27
d_call: NA
cdr3_aa: CASSPEKTGPYRSSTDTQYF
cdr3_nt: TGTGCCAGCAGTCCAGAAAAAACAGGGCCGTATAGATCTAGCACAGATACGCAGTATTTT

j_call: TRBJ2-5
clone_size: NA
v_call: TRBV7-2
d_call: TRBD2
cdr3_aa: CASSLVAGVETQYF
cdr3_nt: TGTGCCAGCAGCTTAGTAGCGGGAGTAGAGACCCAGTACTTC

j_call: TRBJ2-2
clone_size: NA
v_call: TRBV7-3
d_call: NA
cdr3_aa: CASSLTYGDTGELFF
cdr3_nt: TGTGCCAGCAGCTTAACTTATGGGGACACCGGGGAGCTGTTTTTT

j_call: TRBJ2-7
clone_size: NA
v_call: TRBV27
d_call: TRBD1
cdr3_aa: CASTPRGTGGGEQYF
cdr3_nt: TGTGCCAGCACCCCACGGGGGACAGGGGGCGGCGAGCAGTACTTC

j_call: TRBJ2-7
clone_size: NA
v_call: TRBV16
d_call: NA
cdr3_aa: CASSQFSYEQYF
cdr3_nt: TGTGCCAGCAGCCAATTCTCCTACGAGCAGTACTTC

j_call: TRBJ2-7
clone_size: NA
v_call: TRBV18
d_call: TRBD2
cdr3_aa: CASSPDRLAGGYEQYF
cdr3_nt: TGTGCCAGCTCACCTGACCGACTAGCGGGAGGGTACGAGCAGTACTTC

j_call: TRBJ1-1
clone_size: NA
v_call: TRBV5-4
d_call: NA
cdr3_aa: CASSLLRSSMNTEAFF
cdr3_nt: TGTGCCAGCAGCTTGCTGCGGAGTTCCATGAACACTGAAGCTTTCTTT

j_call: TRBJ2-7
clone_size: NA
v_call: TRBV7-6
d_call: NA
cdr3_aa: CASSLGGPVGEQYF
cdr3_nt: TGTGCCAGCAGCTTAGGGGGACCTGTGGGGGAGCAGTACTTC

j_call: TRBJ2-7
clone_size: NA
v_call: TRBV30
d_call: NA
cdr3_aa: CAWGGSDEQYF
cdr3_nt: TGTGCCTGGGGGGGCTCGGACGAGCAGTACTTC

j_call: TRBJ2-7
clone_size: NA
v_call: TRBV5-1
d_call: NA
cdr3_aa: CASSVRGVVWDEQYF
cdr3_nt: TGCGCCAGCAGCGTTCGAGGGGTGGTGTGGGACGAGCAGTACTTC

j_call: TRBJ1-1
clone_size: NA
v_call: TRBV30
d_call: NA
cdr3_aa: CAWSVPGALNTEAFF
cdr3_nt: TGTGCCTGGAGTGTCCCGGGGGCCCTGAACACTGAAGCTTTCTTT

j_call: TRBJ1-2
clone_size: NA
v_call: TRBV30
d_call: TRBD1
cdr3_aa: CAWRVKGQGGISSGYTF
cdr3_nt: TGTGCCTGGAGGGTAAAGGGACAGGGGGGCATTTCTAGTGGCTACACCTTC

j_call: TRBJ2-2
clone_size: NA
v_call: TRBV25-1
d_call: NA
cdr3_aa: CASSQQVAGELFF
cdr3_nt: TGTGCCAGCAGCCAACAGGTTGCCGGGGAGCTGTTTTTT

j_call: TRBJ1-1
clone_size: NA
v_call: TRBV6-5
d_call: NA
cdr3_aa: CASSRRQPNTEAFF
cdr3_nt: TGTGCCAGCAGCCGAAGACAGCCGAACACTGAAGCTTTCTTT

j_call: TRBJ1-5
clone_size: NA
v_call: TRBV9
d_call: NA
cdr3_aa: CASGPSNQPQHF
cdr3_nt: TGTGCCAGCGGACCGTCCAATCAGCCCCAGCATTTT

j_call: TRBJ1-1
clone_size: NA
v_call: TRBV5-6
d_call: NA
cdr3_aa: CASSLRGYTEAFF
cdr3_nt: TGTGCCAGCAGCTTGCGGGGATACACTGAAGCTTTCTTT

j_call: TRBJ2-7
clone_size: NA
v_call: TRBV2
d_call: NA
cdr3_aa: CASRIQVYEQYF
cdr3_nt: TGTGCCAGCAGAATACAGGTCTACGAGCAGTACTTC

j_call: TRBJ2-5
clone_size: NA
v_call: TRBV18
d_call: TRBD2
cdr3_aa: CASSSGSRGETQYF
cdr3_nt: TGTGCCAGCTCAAGCGGGAGTCGAGGGGAGACCCAGTACTTC

j_call: TRBJ2-3
clone_size: NA
v_call: TRBV6-1
d_call: NA
cdr3_aa: CASSDSGNYIRTFSDTQYF
cdr3_nt: TGTGCCAGCAGTGATAGCGGCAATTACATCCGGACCTTTTCGGATACGCAGTATTTT

j_call: TRBJ1-3
clone_size: NA
v_call: TRBV20-1
d_call: NA
cdr3_aa: CSAISGNTIYF
cdr3_nt: TGCAGTGCTATCTCTGGAAACACCATATATTTT

j_call: TRBJ2-3
clone_size: NA
v_call: TRBV5-4
d_call: NA
cdr3_aa: CASPASGTQLDTQYF
cdr3_nt: TGTGCCAGCCCCGCGAGCGGGACACAACTCGATACGCAGTATTTT

j_call: TRBJ2-2
clone_size: NA
v_call: TRBV2
d_call: TRBD2
cdr3_aa: CATRPGLVTGELFF
cdr3_nt: TGTGCCACCAGACCGGGACTAGTCACCGGGGAGCTGTTTTTT

j_call: TRBJ2-7
clone_size: NA
v_call: TRBV7-9
d_call: NA
cdr3_aa: CASSQEQGEQYF
cdr3_nt: TGTGCCAGCAGCCAAGAACAGGGCGAGCAGTACTTC

j_call: TRBJ2-1
clone_size: NA
v_call: TRBV2
d_call: NA
cdr3_aa: CASSGTLEGEQFF
cdr3_nt: TGTGCCAGCAGTGGCACCCTCGAGGGTGAGCAGTTCTTC

j_call: TRBJ2-7
clone_size: once
v_call: TRBV4-1
d_call: NA
cdr3_aa: CASSQDLRHSLGYEQYF
cdr3_nt: TGCGCCAGCAGCCAAGATCTAAGGCATAGTTTGGGGTACGAGCAGTACTTC

j_call: TRBJ1-1
clone_size: NA
v_call: TRBV20-1
d_call: NA
cdr3_aa: CSGGEGTEAFF
cdr3_nt: TGCAGTGGAGGGGAGGGCACTGAAGCTTTCTTT

j_call: TRBJ1-2
clone_size: NA
v_call: TRBV4-1
d_call: NA
cdr3_aa: CASSQADGSGGYTF
cdr3_nt: TGCGCCAGCAGCCAAGCGGACGGGAGTGGTGGCTACACCTTC

j_call: TRBJ2-1
clone_size: NA
v_call: TRBV5-6
d_call: NA
cdr3_aa: CASSFTSRAEQFF
cdr3_nt: TGTGCCAGCAGCTTTACCTCCAGGGCTGAGCAGTTCTTC

j_call: TRBJ2-7
clone_size: NA
v_call: TRBV15
d_call: NA
cdr3_aa: CATSRDQKGPEQYF
cdr3_nt: TGTGCCACCAGCAGAGATCAAAAGGGACCAGAGCAGTACTTC